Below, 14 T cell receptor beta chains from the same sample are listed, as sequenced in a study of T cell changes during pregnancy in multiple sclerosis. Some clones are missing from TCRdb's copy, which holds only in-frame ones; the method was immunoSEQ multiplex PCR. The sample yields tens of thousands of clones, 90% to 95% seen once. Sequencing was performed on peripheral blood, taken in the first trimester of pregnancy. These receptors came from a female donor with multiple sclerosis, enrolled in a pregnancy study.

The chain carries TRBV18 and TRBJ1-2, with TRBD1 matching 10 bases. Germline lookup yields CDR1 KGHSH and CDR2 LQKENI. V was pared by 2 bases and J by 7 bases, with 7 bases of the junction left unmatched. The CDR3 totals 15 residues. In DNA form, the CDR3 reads TGTGCCAGCTCACCAACTGGACAGGGGGATTTTGGCTACACCTTC. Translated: CASSPTGQGDFGYTF.

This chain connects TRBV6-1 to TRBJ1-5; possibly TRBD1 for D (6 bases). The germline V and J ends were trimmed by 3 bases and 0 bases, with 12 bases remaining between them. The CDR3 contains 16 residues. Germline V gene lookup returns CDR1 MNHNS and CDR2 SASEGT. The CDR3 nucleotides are TGTGCCAGCAGTGATCCGGGGGGCATTAGCAATCAGCCCCAGCATTTT. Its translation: CASSDPGGISNQPQHF.

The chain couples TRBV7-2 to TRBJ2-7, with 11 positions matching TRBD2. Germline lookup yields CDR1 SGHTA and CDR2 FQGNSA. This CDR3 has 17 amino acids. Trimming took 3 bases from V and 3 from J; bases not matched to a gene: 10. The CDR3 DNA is TGTGCCAGCAGCTTTTCTAGCGGGGGGAATCTCGGCTACGAGCAGTACTTC. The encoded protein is CASSFSSGGNLGYEQYF.

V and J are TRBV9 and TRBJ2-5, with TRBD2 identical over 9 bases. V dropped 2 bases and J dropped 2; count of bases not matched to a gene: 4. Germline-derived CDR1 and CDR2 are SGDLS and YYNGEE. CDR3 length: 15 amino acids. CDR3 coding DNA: TGTGCCAGCAGCGTCCGCGGGGGGGGACAAGAGACCCAGTACTTC. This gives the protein CASSVRGGGQETQYF.

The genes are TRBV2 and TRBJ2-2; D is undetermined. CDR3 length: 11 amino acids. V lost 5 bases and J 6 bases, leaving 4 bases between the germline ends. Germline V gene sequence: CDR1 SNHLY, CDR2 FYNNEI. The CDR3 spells CASSSAGELFF. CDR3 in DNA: TGTGCCAGCAGTTCGGCCGGGGAGCTGTTTTTT. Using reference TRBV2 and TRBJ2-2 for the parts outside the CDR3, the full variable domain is EPEVTQTPSHQVTQMGQEVILRCVPISNHLYFYWYRQILGQKVEFLVSFYNNEISEKSEIFDDQFSVERPDGSNFTLKIRSTKLEDSAMYFCASSSAGELFFGEGSRLTVL.

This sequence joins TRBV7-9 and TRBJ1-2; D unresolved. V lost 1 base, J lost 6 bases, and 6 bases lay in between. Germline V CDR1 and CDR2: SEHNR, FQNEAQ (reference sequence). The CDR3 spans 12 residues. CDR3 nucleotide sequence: TGTGCCAGCAGCTTAGGTCCCGATGGCTACACCTTC. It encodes CASSLGPDGYTF. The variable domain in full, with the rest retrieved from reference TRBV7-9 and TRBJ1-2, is DTGVSQNPRHKITKRGQNVTFRCDPISEHNRLYWYRQTLGQGPEFLTYFQNEAQLEKSRLLSDRFSAERPKGSFSTLEIQRTEQGDSAMYLCASSLGPDGYTFGSGTRLTVV.

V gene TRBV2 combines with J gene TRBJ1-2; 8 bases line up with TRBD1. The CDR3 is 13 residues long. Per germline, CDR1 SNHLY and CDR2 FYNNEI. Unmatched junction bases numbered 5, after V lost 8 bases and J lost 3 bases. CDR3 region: CASSAGGDYGYTF. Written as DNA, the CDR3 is TGTGCCAGCTCGGCAGGGGGCGACTATGGCTACACCTTC.

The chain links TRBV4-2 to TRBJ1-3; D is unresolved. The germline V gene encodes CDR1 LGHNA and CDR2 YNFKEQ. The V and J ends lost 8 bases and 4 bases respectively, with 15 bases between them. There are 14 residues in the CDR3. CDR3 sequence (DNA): TGTGCCAGCGGCGGCGGGGAGCGCGGAAACACCATATATTTT. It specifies CASGGGERGNTIYF.

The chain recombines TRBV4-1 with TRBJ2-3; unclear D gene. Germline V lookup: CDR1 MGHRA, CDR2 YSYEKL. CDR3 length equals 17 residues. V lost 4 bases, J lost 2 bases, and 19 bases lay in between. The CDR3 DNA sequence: TGCGCCAGCAGCCCTGTGTCCCCGTACTCATTCACAGATACGCAGTATTTT. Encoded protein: CASSPVSPYSFTDTQYF.

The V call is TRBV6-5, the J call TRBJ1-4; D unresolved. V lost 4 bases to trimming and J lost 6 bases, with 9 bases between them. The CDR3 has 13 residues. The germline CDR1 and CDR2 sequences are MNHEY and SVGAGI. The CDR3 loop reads CASSSGRHEKLFF. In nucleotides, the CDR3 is TGTGCCAGCAGTTCGGGAAGGCATGAAAAACTGTTTTTT.

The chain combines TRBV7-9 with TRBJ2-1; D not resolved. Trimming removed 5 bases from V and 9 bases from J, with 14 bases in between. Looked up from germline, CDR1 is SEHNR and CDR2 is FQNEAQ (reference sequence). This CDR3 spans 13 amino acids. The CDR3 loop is CASSPQQVGEQFF. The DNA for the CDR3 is TGTGCCAGCAGCCCCCAGCAGGTGGGTGAGCAGTTCTTC.

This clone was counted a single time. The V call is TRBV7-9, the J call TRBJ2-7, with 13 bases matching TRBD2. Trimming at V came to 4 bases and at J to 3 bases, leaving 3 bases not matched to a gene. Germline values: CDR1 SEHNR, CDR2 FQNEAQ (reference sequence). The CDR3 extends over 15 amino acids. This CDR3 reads CASSSGLAGYYEQYF. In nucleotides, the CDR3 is TGTGCCAGCAGCTCGGGACTAGCGGGGTACTACGAGCAGTACTTC.

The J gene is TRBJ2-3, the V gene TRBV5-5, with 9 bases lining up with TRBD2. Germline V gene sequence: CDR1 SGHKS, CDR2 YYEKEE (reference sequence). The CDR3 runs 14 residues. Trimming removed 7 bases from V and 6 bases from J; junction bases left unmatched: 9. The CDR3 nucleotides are TGTGCCAGCTATGGCGGGGGGGCGTGGGATACGCAGTATTTT. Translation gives CASYGGGAWDTQYF.

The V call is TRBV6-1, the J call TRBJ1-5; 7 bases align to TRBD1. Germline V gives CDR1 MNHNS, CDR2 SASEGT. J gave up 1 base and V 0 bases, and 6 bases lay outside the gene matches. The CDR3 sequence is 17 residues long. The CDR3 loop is CASSEAHRGGSNQPQHF. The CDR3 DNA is TGTGCCAGCAGTGAAGCTCACAGGGGCGGCAGCAATCAGCCCCAGCATTTT.